One sample yielded the 32 T cell receptor beta chains listed below, sequenced in a study of Tregs in tolerant kidney transplant recipients. The protocol was immunoSEQ multiplex PCR, while the TCRdb copy is restricted to in-frame clones and leaves out a portion. The record lists approximately 30,000 clones, of which the ten most abundant hold approximately 15%. Sequencing used CD8+ T cells from blood, obtained before the transplant. The receptors stem from a human donor who received a combined kidney and bone marrow transplant.

On this clone: The read finishes 3 residues shy of the CDR3 end, and the germline J gene is used to complete it. This chain connects TRBV29-1 to TRBJ2-2, with a weak D call TRBD2 (7 bases). CDR3 length: 15 amino acids. The V and J ends lost 3 bases and 6 bases respectively, with 17 bases between them. Germline loops: CDR1 SQVTM, CDR2 ANQGSEA. CDR3: CSVEGGAGPPGELFF. The sequenced part of the CDR3 DNA is TGCAGCGTTGAGGGGGGGGCAGGGCCGCCCGGGGAG.

A note on this clone: Coverage ceases 3 residues before the CDR3 finishes, and the germline J gene fills in the end. This sequence joins TRBV13 and TRBJ2-2; a possible D gene is TRBD1 (6 bases). V gave up 0 bases and J gave up 1 base, with 12 bases separating them. Germline V gene lookup returns CDR1 PRHDT and CDR2 FYEKMQ (reference sequence). The CDR3 loop spans 17 amino acids. The sequenced part of the CDR3 DNA is TGTGCCAGCAGCTTAGGTCGTGGCAGGGGGAACACCGGGGAG. Translating gives CASSLGRGRGNTGE. The entire CDR3 is CASSLGRGRGNTGELFF. Combining the CDR3 with reference TRBV13 and TRBJ2-2 gives the whole variable domain AAGVIQSPRHLIKEKRETATLKCYPIPRHDTVYWYQQGPGQDPQFLISFYEKMQSDKGSIPDRFSAQQFSDYHSELNMSSLELGDSALYFCASSLGRGRGNTGELFFGEGSRLTVL.

Concerning this clone: The read stops 3 residues short of the end of the CDR3; the missing end is completed from the germline J gene. The chain carries TRBV7-7 and TRBJ2-2, with D tentatively TRBD1 or TRBD2 (5 bases each). Trimming removed 8 bases at V and 4 bases at J, with 11 bases between. Germline-derived CDR1 and CDR2 are SSHAT and FNYEAQ (reference sequence). The CDR3 spans 13 residues. Incomplete CDR3 DNA: TGTGCCAGCGGGCAGGGAGTCACCGGGGAG. Protein product: CASGQGVTGE. The complete CDR3 reads CASGQGVTGELFF.

Remarks on this clone: The read stops 3 residues short of the end of the CDR3; the missing end is completed from the germline J gene. The V and J genes are TRBV13 and TRBJ2-1; 8 positions match TRBD1. The CDR3 has 15 residues. Trimming cost V 5 bases and J 1 base; bases outside gene matches: 4. Per the germline V gene, CDR1 is PRHDT and CDR2 is FYEKMQ (reference sequence). Here the CDR3 reads CASSPGTGSYNEQFF. The CDR3 DNA, read in part, is TGTGCCAGCAGCCCCGGGACAGGTTCCTACAATGAG.

As to this clone: The CDR3 extends 3 residues past the end of the read, so its final part is completed from the germline J gene. The rearrangement links TRBV5-1 to TRBJ2-1, with TRBD2 matching over 9 bases. The CDR3 contains 16 residues. Trimming took 0 bases from V and 1 from J; bases not matched to a gene: 2. The germline CDR1 and CDR2 sequences are SGHRS and YFSETQ. CDR3 DNA, as far as it was read: TGCGCCAGCAGCTTGGGACTAGCGGAGTCCTACAATGAG. Its protein product is CASSLGLAESYNE. The full CDR3 reads CASSLGLAESYNEQFF.

Concerning this clone itself: The CDR3 end is not reached by the read, which stops 3 residues before it; the germline J gene fills it in. The chain uses TRBV7-6 and TRBJ2-5; weak D call: TRBD1 (5 bases). The germline V gene has CDR1 SGHVS and CDR2 FNYEAQ. The CDR3 has 13 residues. V was trimmed by 2 bases and J by 5 bases, leaving 9 bases between them. The sequenced CDR3 bases are TGTGCCAGCAGCTTAATAGGGGTGGAGACC. This encodes CASSLIGVET. The whole CDR3 protein reads CASSLIGVETQYF.

Remarks on this clone: The CDR3 extends 3 residues past the end of the read, so its final part is completed from the germline J gene. The rearrangement joins TRBV4-1 to TRBJ2-7; TRBD1 agrees at 10 bases. Germline CDR1 and CDR2: MGHRA and YSYEKL. CDR3 length: 14 amino acids. J was trimmed by 3 bases and V by 2 bases; bases with no gene match: 1. The CDR3 bases that were read are TGCGCCAGCAGCCAATGGACAGGGGGCTACGAG. Protein sequence: CASSQWTGGYE. The full CDR3 sequence reads CASSQWTGGYEQYF.

Remarks on this clone: The read is 3 residues too short to cover the CDR3 end, so that end is filled in from the germline J gene. The gene calls are TRBV7-2 and TRBJ2-7; no firm D call. With 5 bases removed from V and 6 bases from J, the gap between germline ends came to 20 bases. CDR1 and CDR2 (germline): SGHTA, FQGNSA. This CDR3 comprises 15 residues. The sequenced CDR3 bases are TGTGCCAGCAGCCAACCCCAAGGGCTCCTCTTCGAG. This codes for CASSQPQGLLFE. Given in full, the CDR3 is CASSQPQGLLFEQYF.

Details on this clone: The read gets to within 3 residues of the CDR3 end, and the germline J gene fills in the rest. This chain uses TRBV6-1 with TRBJ2-7, with TRBD1 identical over 7 bases. The germline gives CDR1 MNHNS, CDR2 SASEGT. This CDR3 comprises 15 residues. V lost 1 base to trimming and J lost 4 bases; unmatched junction nucleotides: 7. CDR3 sequence reads: CASSEGAGGAYEQYF. The sequenced CDR3 bases are TGTGCCAGCAGTGAAGGGGCAGGGGGAGCGTACGAG.

Remarks on this clone: The sequence runs out 3 residues before the end of the CDR3; the remainder is reconstructed from the germline J gene. The chain carries TRBV20-1 and TRBJ2-1; possible D gene TRBD2, 7 bases. Trimming pared 3 bases from V and 0 bases from J, leaving 15 bases between. The V gene's germline CDR1 is DFQATT and CDR2 SNEGSKA (reference sequence). CDR3 length: 16 amino acids. CDR3 sequence: CSASLRGASSYNEQFF. CDR3 DNA, as far as it was read: TGCAGTGCTAGCCTCCGGGGGGCCAGCTCCTACAATGAG.

A note on this clone: The CDR3 is cut off 3 residues early in the read; its end comes from the germline J gene. The V call is TRBV7-8, the J call TRBJ2-1; TRBD1 aligns across 10 bases. The V gene end was trimmed by 2 bases and the J gene end by 9 bases; junction bases not matched to a gene: 7. The CDR3 spans 15 residues. Germline V gene sequence: CDR1 SGHVS, CDR2 FQNEAQ. This CDR3 reads CASSLQPRTGGEQFF. Partial CDR3 DNA: TGTGCCAGCAGCTTACAGCCGAGGACAGGGGGTGAG.

For this clone: Read data end 3 residues before the CDR3 end; the end is taken from the germline J gene. The chain joins TRBV9 to TRBJ2-4, with 7 positions matching TRBD1. Per germline, CDR1 SGDLS and CDR2 YYNGEE. The CDR3 has 14 amino acids. The J segment lost 6 bases and the V segment lost 3 bases, leaving 6 bases of the junction unmatched. The CDR3 DNA, read in part, is TGTGCCAGCAGCGCGACGGGACAGCTAAACATT. As protein: CASSATGQLNI. The whole CDR3 protein reads CASSATGQLNIQYF.

Note on this clone: The read falls 3 residues short of the CDR3 end, and the missing part is taken from the germline J gene. V is TRBV10-3 and J is TRBJ1-1; a weak D match, TRBD1 (6 bases). Trimming removed 6 bases from V and 1 base from J, with 9 bases in between. Germline-derived CDR1 and CDR2 are ENHRY and SYGVKD. This CDR3 spans 13 amino acids. Incomplete CDR3 DNA: TGTGCCATCAGGAGGACAGAGAACACTGAA. It codes for CAIRRTENTE. The full CDR3 sequence reads CAIRRTENTEAFF.

Details on this clone: The read ends 3 residues early relative to the CDR3; the germline J gene fills the gap. The chain has TRBV19 and TRBJ1-5, with D possibly being TRBD1 (6 bases). CDR3 length: 14 amino acids. V shed 5 bases and J shed 5 bases, with 13 bases lying between them. Germline V gene data show CDR1 as LNHDA and CDR2 as SQIVND (reference sequence). Incomplete CDR3 DNA: TGTGCCAGTAGTCCGATACAGGGCGATCAGCCC. Translating gives CASSPIQGDQP. The full CDR3 reads CASSPIQGDQPQHF.

As concerns this clone: The CDR3 end falls 3 residues outside the read, so it is completed with the germline J gene. V is TRBV19 and J is TRBJ1-2, with no clear D. Trimming cost V 9 bases and J 4 bases, with 6 bases left between them. Germline V lookup: CDR1 LNHDA, CDR2 SQIVND (reference sequence). The CDR3 runs to 10 residues. The sequenced CDR3 bases are TGTGCCAGCAAAGGCTATGGC. Protein sequence: CASKGYG. The whole CDR3 protein reads CASKGYGYTF.

The CDR3 DNA, read in part, is TGCAGCGTGGTGGGGACTAGCGGTCATCAAGAGACC. It is translated as CSVVGTSGHQET. The entire CDR3 sequence reads CSVVGTSGHQETQYF. The J gene is TRBJ2-5, the V gene TRBV29-1; 11 bases map to TRBD2. The read halts 3 residues ahead of the CDR3 end, with the missing end drawn from the germline J gene. J gave up 2 bases and V 6 bases, and 8 bases lay outside the gene matches. The CDR3 covers 15 residues. The germline V gene has CDR1 SQVTM and CDR2 ANQGSEA.

To note about this clone: The sequenced fragment ends 3 residues before the CDR3 boundary, so the rest is inferred from the germline J gene. V is TRBV29-1 and J is TRBJ1-3, with D possibly matching TRBD1 (5 bases). The CDR3 is 15 amino acids. Germline CDR1 reads SQVTM; CDR2 reads ANQGSEA. V lost 1 base, J lost 4 bases, and 14 bases lay in between. The CDR3 protein is CSVEVHRLTGNTIYF. The sequenced part of the CDR3 DNA is TGCAGCGTTGAAGTGCACAGGCTGACCGGAAACACC.

As for this clone: The DNA ends 3 residues before the CDR3 does, and the rest of the CDR3 is filled in from the germline J gene. The chain employs TRBV7-6 and TRBJ1-1; possibly TRBD1 for D (5 bases). This CDR3 contains 14 residues. Trimming removed 5 bases from V and 3 bases from J, with 13 bases in between. Germline lookup yields CDR1 SGHVS and CDR2 FNYEAQ. The CDR3 bases that were read are TGTGCCAGCAGCCTTAGGGGAACAGACACTGAA. Protein: CASSLRGTDTE. The full-length CDR3 reads as CASSLRGTDTEAFF.

Of note for this clone: The read terminates 3 residues before the CDR3 end, so the remaining end is supplied by the germline J gene. The genes are TRBV29-1 and TRBJ1-2; a weak D match, TRBD1 (6 bases). This CDR3 is built from 13 residues. Per the germline V gene, CDR1 is SQVTM and CDR2 is ANQGSEA. V lost 5 bases, J lost 6 bases, and 16 bases lay in between. The covered CDR3 bases are TGCAGCGTTCGAGGGGGGGGGAGAGATGGC. Amino acid sequence: CSVRGGGRDG. The entire CDR3 sequence reads CSVRGGGRDGYTF.

For this clone: The read terminates 3 residues before the CDR3 end, so the remaining end is supplied by the germline J gene. The gene calls are TRBV10-2 and TRBJ2-5; possibly TRBD1 for D (5 bases). V was cut by 8 bases and J by 2 bases, with 9 bases left in between. This CDR3 spans 12 amino acids. Germline CDR1 and CDR2: WSHSY and SAAADI. The CDR3 is CASGQQQETQYF. The DNA read from the CDR3 is TGCGCCAGCGGACAACAACAAGAGACC.

A remark on this clone: The observed sequence ends 3 residues before the CDR3 terminus, with the missing tail filled in from the germline J gene. The gene calls are TRBV7-9 and TRBJ2-1; D not certain. The ends were cut back, 5 bases at V and 2 bases at J, with 4 bases in the middle. This CDR3 has 12 amino acids. Germline V gene sequence: CDR1 SEHNR, CDR2 FQNEAQ (reference sequence). CDR3 residues: CASSPAYNEQFF. Partial CDR3 DNA: TGTGCCAGCAGCCCCGCCTACAATGAG.

Here the CDR3 reads CASSIAAGGTEAFF. CDR3 DNA, as far as it was read: TGTGCCAGTAGTATAGCCGCAGGGGGAACTGAA. The genes are TRBV19 and TRBJ1-1; 7 bases align to TRBD1. The sequenced fragment ends 3 residues before the CDR3 boundary, so the rest is inferred from the germline J gene. V was clipped by 1 base and J by 5 bases; unmatched bases: 4. Germline values: CDR1 LNHDA, CDR2 SQIVND (reference sequence). This CDR3 spans 14 amino acids.

A remark on this clone: The CDR3 goes on 3 residues after the read ends, and that part is filled in from the germline J gene. The V and J genes are TRBV19 and TRBJ1-5; D gene unclear. The CDR3 loop spans 12 amino acids. The germline gives CDR1 LNHDA, CDR2 SQIVND (reference sequence). With 3 bases removed from V and 4 bases from J, the gap between germline ends came to 4 bases. Here the CDR3 reads CASSIGNQPQHF. The sequenced CDR3 bases are TGTGCCAGTAGTATCGGGAATCAGCCC.

Details on this clone: Sequencing ends 3 residues short of the CDR3 end; the germline J gene provides the rest. The rearrangement links TRBV20-1 to TRBJ2-5; 10 bases map to TRBD2. CDR1 and CDR2 from the germline V gene are DFQATT and SNEGSKA (reference sequence). The CDR3 contains 18 residues. V lost 0 bases and J lost 5; bases outside the gene matches: 15. CDR3 bases read: TGCAGTGCTAGAGACGGGGGGGCTAGCGGGGGCCAAGTCGAGACC. This encodes CSARDGGASGGQVET. From start to end, the CDR3 is CSARDGGASGGQVETQYF.

Note on this clone: From the germline J gene comes the end of the CDR3, since the read stops 3 residues before it. The chain carries TRBV18 and TRBJ2-7; TRBD1 aligns across 8 bases. CDR1 is KGHSH and CDR2 is LQKENI in the germline V gene. This CDR3 is built from 16 residues. The J segment lost 4 bases and the V segment lost 2 bases, leaving 10 bases of the junction unmatched. CDR3 bases read: TGTGCCAGCTCACCAGATATAACCGGGACAGGTTACGAG. Encoded protein: CASSPDITGTGYE. The CDR3, in full, reads CASSPDITGTGYEQYF.

In regard to this clone: The sequenced fragment ends 3 residues before the CDR3 boundary, so the rest is inferred from the germline J gene. The chain joins TRBV19 to TRBJ2-1, with TRBD2 identical over 7 bases. Germline trimming cut 6 bases from V and 2 bases from J; bases unmatched to any gene: 10. Germline values: CDR1 LNHDA, CDR2 SQIVND (reference sequence). The CDR3 runs to 16 residues. Incomplete CDR3 DNA: TGTGCCAGTAGCCCTTTTGGGCGGGAGCCCTACAATGAG. Protein product: CASSPFGREPYNE. The whole CDR3 region reads CASSPFGREPYNEQFF.

As for this clone: Coverage ceases 3 residues before the CDR3 finishes, and the germline J gene fills in the end. The V call is TRBV30, the J call TRBJ1-5; D is undetermined. In germline, CDR1 is GTSNPN, CDR2 SVGIG (reference sequence). V dropped 0 bases and J dropped 1 base, with 4 bases sitting between them. This CDR3 region has 13 residues. CDR3 bases read: TGTGCCTGGAGTGTCGGGAGCAATCAGCCC. Translated: CAWSVGSNQP. In full, the CDR3 reads CAWSVGSNQPQHF.

A note on this clone: The CDR3 end is not reached by the read, which stops 3 residues before it; the germline J gene fills it in. The rearrangement uses TRBV5-1 and TRBJ2-1; 9 bases are shared with TRBD2. The CDR3 consists of 15 residues. CDR1 is SGHRS, CDR2 YFSETQ, per germline. With V trimmed by 0 bases and J by 3 bases, 1 base remained unmatched. CDR3 loop: CASSLVSGSYNEQFF. The part of the CDR3 DNA that was read is TGCGCCAGCAGCTTGGTTAGCGGGAGCTACAATGAG.

To note about this clone: The missing CDR3 end, 3 residues past where the read stops, is filled in from the germline J gene. This chain links TRBV19 with TRBJ2-1; 12 nucleotides align to TRBD2. The ends lost 5 bases at V and 6 bases at J; junction bases unmatched: 5. Germline CDR1 reads LNHDA; CDR2 reads SQIVND (reference sequence). The CDR3 has 15 residues. The DNA read from the CDR3 is TGTGCCAGTAGTCTGACTAGCGGGAGTGGCAATGAG. It encodes CASSLTSGSGNE. The CDR3 in its entirety is CASSLTSGSGNEQFF.

Concerning this clone itself: From the germline J gene comes the end of the CDR3, since the read stops 3 residues before it. The V call is TRBV23-1, the J call TRBJ2-7; 11 nucleotides agree with TRBD1. TRBV23-1 is sorted into the ORF group, with uncertain function. There are 14 residues in the CDR3. V dropped 3 bases and J dropped 3; count of bases not matched to a gene: 1. The DNA read from the CDR3 is TGCGCCAGCAGTCACGGGACAGGGGGCTACGAG. It is translated as CASSHGTGGYE. The entire CDR3 sequence reads CASSHGTGGYEQYF.

As regards this clone: The CDR3 end is not reached by the read, which stops 3 residues before it; the germline J gene fills it in. The chain uses TRBV20-1 and TRBJ1-3, with 10 positions matching TRBD1. This CDR3 region has 18 residues. The germline CDR1 and CDR2 sequences are DFQATT and SNEGSKA (reference sequence). The V segment lost 2 bases and the J segment 0 bases; nucleotides outside the gene matches: 10. CDR3 loop: CSARPAGTGDHSGNTIYF. The CDR3 bases that were read are TGCAGTGCTAGACCTGCCGGGACAGGGGACCACTCTGGAAACACC.

About this clone: The germline gene is not matched at one end of the junction; a read error may be the cause. The CDR3 end falls 3 residues outside the read, so it is completed with the germline J gene. V and J are TRBV4-2 and TRBJ2-1, with 13 bases identical to TRBD2. Germline lookup yields CDR1 LGHNA and CDR2 YNFKEQ. The CDR3 sequence is 16 residues long. CDR3 bases read: TGCGCCAGCAGCCAAGGGACTAGCGGGAATTACAATGAG. It yields the protein CASSQGTSGNYNE. The full-length CDR3 reads as CASSQGTSGNYNEQFF.